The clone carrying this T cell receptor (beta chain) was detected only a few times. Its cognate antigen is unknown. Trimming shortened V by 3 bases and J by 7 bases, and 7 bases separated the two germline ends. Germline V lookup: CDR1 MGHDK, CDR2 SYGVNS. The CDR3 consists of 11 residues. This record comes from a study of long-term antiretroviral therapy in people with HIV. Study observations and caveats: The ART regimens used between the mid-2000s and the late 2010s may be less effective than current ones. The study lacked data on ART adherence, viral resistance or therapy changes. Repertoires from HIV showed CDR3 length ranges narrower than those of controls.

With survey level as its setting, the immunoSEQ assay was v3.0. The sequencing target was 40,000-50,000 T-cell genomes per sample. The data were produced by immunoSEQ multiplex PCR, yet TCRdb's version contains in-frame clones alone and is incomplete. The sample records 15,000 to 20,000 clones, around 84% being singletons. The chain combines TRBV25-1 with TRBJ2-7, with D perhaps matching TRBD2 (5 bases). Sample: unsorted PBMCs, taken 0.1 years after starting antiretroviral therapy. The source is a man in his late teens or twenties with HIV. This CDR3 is CASSESGEQYF. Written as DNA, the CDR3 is TGTGCCAGCAGTGAGTCGGGGGAGCAGTACTTC.